This T cell receptor (beta chain) was captured by sequencing in a study of T cell responses to AZD1222 COVID-19 vaccine (dated by TCRdb to the early 2020s). Looking at the study overall: AZD1222 recipients whose second dose came at about 4 weeks and those whose second dose came at about 12 weeks were combined into one group, since spike-specific TCR depth and breadth did not differ between the two schedules. Enrollment into the trials was organized by age into subgroups of 18-55, 56-69 and 70-plus years, and those subgroups contained around 150, 28 and 57 TCR-sequenced participants, respectively. A total of 233 trial participants underwent TCR sequencing, of whom 207 had received two doses of AZD1222 and around 25 had received two doses of the MenACWY control vaccine. Here is what the overall study found, with its caveats: A significant rise in spike-specific TCR breadth and depth was observed after two AZD1222 doses relative to day 0 and relative to MenACWY recipients. Reportedly, close to half of the unique spike-specific TCRs recognized epitopes lying outside the regions that are mutated in the B.1.351 and B.1.1.7 variants. Conclusions about previously exposed vaccinees were limited because only six AZD1222 recipients were SARS-CoV-2 seropositive at baseline. The 56-69-year group was small, and its depth increase did not reach significance, likely because of low power. Participants were mostly white British, with more females than males. The authors suggested clonal diversity may have been underestimated. The vaccine-associated CD4 TCRs covered the entire spike protein, and the dominant responses fell in regions 160-218 and 743-854. Because no day 14 peak-response samples were available, repertoires were characterized only after the peak T cell response.

The sample's time point label, decoded: baseline before first vaccination. The vaccinee samples were drawn from two UK trials, COV001 and COV002, one of which was a single-blind randomized controlled phase 2/3 trial testing AZD1222 (ChAdOx1 nCoV-19) in healthy adults. For TCRbeta chain sequencing, PBMC samples from trial participants were taken at day 0 and at day 28 after the second dose. As for this clone: This clone's antigen is unknown. No much larger clone exists at a distance of one base, and base qualities are not known.

The CDR3 regions of human TCRbeta chains were analyzed by immunosequencing. As for the authors' bioinformatics: TCRs in the repertoires were compared against a reference library of SARS-CoV-2-specific TCRs that had been generated with the MIRA antigen-specificity platform. Breadth was defined as the fraction of unique TCRs that were SARS-CoV-2-associated, and depth was defined as the fraction of total T cells that were SARS-CoV-2-associated. Using the MIRA data, every spike-specific TCR was mapped to the spike region that the TCR reacted to and assigned to either a CD4 or a CD8 class. Log10-transformed breadth and depth values were compared by one-way ANOVA with Sidak's multiple comparisons tests. TCRdb stores this immuneACCESS table with in-frame sequences only. Part of the clones is absent; in the studies checked, under half of the shortfall reflects unresolved V genes, and no reason is known for the rest. That table furnishes V, J and clone size, whereas the DNA furnished D and trimming. Present in this sample are around 150,000 clones, approximately 84% of which were seen just once. The top ten constitute roughly 4.3% of the sample.

The CDR3 spans 13 residues, from the cysteine through the phenylalanine. Only the CDR3 DNA stays, 39 bases, in frame from base 1. Via the germline V gene, CDR1 is SNHLY and CDR2 FYNNEI. Between the V and J ends, shortened by 7 bases and 0 bases respectively, the junction contains 7 bases. The sequences come from peripheral blood, collected on day 0 of AZD1222 vaccination. The chain is assembled from TRBV2 and TRBJ1-3, with the D gene uncertain. This clonotype was obtained from an adult in good health. The nucleotide sequence reads as follows: TGTGCCAGCACCCTCTACTCTGGAAACACCATATATTTT. This translates into CASTLYSGNTIYF.